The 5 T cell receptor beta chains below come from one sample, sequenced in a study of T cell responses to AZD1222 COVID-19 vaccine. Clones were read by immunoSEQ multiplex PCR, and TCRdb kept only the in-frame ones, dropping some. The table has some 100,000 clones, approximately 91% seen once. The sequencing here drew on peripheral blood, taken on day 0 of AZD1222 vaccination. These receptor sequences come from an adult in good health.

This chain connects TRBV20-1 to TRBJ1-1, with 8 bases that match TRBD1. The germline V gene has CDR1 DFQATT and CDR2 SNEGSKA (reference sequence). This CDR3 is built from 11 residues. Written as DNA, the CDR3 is TGCAGCTCAGGACAGGGTGGTGAAGCTTTCTTT. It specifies CSSGQGGEAFF.

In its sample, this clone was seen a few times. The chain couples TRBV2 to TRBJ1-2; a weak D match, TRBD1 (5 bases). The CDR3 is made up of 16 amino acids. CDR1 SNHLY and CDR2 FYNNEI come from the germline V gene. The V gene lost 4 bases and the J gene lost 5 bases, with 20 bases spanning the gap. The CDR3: CASSGGRTLVGYGYTF. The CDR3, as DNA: TGTGCCAGCAGTGGGGGAAGGACATTAGTCGGGTATGGCTACACCTTC.

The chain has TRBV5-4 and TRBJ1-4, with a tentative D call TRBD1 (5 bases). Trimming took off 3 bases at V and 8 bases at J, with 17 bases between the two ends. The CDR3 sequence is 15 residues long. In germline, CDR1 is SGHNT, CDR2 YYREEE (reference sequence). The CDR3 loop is CASSSGAESGEKLFF. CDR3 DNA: TGTGCCAGCAGCTCCGGGGCCGAAAGTGGGGAAAAACTGTTTTTT.

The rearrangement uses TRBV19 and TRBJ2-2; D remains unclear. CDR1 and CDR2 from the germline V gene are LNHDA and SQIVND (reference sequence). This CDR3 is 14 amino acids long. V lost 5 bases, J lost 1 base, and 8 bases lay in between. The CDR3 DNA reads TGTGCCAGTAGTTCGGGTAGGAACACCGGGGAGCTGTTTTTT. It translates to CASSSGRNTGELFF.

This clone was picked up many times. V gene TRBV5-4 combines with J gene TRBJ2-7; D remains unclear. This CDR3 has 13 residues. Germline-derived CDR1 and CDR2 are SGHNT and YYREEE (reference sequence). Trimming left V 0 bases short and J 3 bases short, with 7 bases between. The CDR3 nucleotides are TGTGCCAGCAGCTTGGATTGGGGCTACGAGCAGTACTTC. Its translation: CASSLDWGYEQYF.